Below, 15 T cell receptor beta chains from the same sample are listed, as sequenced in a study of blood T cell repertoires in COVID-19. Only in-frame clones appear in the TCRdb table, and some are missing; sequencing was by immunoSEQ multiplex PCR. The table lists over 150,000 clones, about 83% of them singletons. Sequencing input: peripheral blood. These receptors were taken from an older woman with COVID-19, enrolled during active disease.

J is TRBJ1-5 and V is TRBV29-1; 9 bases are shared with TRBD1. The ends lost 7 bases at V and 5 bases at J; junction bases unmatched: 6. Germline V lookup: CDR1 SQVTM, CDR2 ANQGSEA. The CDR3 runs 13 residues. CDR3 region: CSAGQGPDQPQHF. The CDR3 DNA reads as TGCAGCGCGGGACAGGGACCGGATCAGCCCCAGCATTTT.

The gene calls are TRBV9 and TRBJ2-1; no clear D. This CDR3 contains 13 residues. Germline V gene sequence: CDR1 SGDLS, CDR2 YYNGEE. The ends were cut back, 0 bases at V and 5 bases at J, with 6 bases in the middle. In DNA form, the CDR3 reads TGTGCCAGCAGCGTAGAGCCCGACAATGAGCAGTTCTTC. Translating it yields CASSVEPDNEQFF. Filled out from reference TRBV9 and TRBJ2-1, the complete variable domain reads DSGVTQTPKHLITATGQRVTLRCSPRSGDLSVYWYQQSLDQGLQFLIQYYNGEERAKGNILERFSAQQFPDLHSELNLSSLELGDSALYFCASSVEPDNEQFFGPGTRLTVL.

The CDR3 DNA follows: TGTGCCAGCAGCTTTGGACAGGGGGCGAAAAATTCACCCCTCCACTTT. Translation gives CASSFGQGAKNSPLHF. This chain joins TRBV7-6 and TRBJ1-6; TRBD1 agrees at 11 bases. Unmatched junction bases numbered 5, after V lost 3 bases and J lost 7 bases. Germline V gives CDR1 SGHVS, CDR2 FNYEAQ. The CDR3 consists of 16 residues.

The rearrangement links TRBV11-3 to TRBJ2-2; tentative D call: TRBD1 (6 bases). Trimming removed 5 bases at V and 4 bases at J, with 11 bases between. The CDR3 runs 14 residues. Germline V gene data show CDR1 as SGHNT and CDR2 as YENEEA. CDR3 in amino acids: CASSPQGFTGELFF. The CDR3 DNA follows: TGTGCCAGCAGCCCCCAGGGGTTCACCGGGGAGCTGTTTTTT.

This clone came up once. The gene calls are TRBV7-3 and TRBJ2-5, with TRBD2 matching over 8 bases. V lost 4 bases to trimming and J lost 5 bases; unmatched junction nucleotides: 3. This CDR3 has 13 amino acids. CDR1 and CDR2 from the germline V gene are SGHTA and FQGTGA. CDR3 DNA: TGTGCCAGCAGCTCCCAGCGGGGGGAGACCCAGTACTTC. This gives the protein CASSSQRGETQYF.

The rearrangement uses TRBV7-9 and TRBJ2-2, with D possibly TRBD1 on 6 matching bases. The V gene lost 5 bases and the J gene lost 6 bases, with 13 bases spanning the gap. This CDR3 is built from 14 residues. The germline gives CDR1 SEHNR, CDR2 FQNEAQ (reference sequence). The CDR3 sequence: CASSPSTGPGELFF. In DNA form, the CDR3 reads TGTGCCAGCAGCCCGTCCACAGGGCCCGGGGAGCTGTTTTTT.

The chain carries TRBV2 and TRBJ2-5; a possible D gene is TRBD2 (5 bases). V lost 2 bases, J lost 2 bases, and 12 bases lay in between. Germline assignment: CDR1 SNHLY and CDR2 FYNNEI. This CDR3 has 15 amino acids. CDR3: CASSERRDFQETQYF. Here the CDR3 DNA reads TGTGCCAGCAGTGAACGCCGGGATTTTCAAGAGACCCAGTACTTC.

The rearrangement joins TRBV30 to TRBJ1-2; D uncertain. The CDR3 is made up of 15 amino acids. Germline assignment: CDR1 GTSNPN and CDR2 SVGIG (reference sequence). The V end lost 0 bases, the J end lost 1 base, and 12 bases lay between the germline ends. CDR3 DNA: TGTGCCTGGAGTGTTTCTGCCCGGGGTAACTATGGCTACACCTTC. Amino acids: CAWSVSARGNYGYTF.

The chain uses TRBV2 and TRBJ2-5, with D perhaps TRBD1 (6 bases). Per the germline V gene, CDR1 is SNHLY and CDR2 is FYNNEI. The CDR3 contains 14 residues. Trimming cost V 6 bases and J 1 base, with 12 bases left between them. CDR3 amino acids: CASRRTDLQETQYF. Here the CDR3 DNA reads TGTGCCAGCAGGAGGACAGACCTCCAAGAGACCCAGTACTTC.

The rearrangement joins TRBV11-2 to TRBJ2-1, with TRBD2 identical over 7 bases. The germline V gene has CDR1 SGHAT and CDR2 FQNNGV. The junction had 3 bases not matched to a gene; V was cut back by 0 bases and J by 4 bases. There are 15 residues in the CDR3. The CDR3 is CASSLDLADYNEQFF. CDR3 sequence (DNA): TGTGCCAGCAGCTTAGATCTAGCGGATTACAATGAGCAGTTCTTC. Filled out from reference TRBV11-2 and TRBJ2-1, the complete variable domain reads EAGVAQSPRYKIIEKRQSVAFWCNPISGHATLYWYQQILGQGPKLLIQFQNNGVVDDSQLPKDRFSAERLKGVDSTLKIQPAKLEDSAVYLCASSLDLADYNEQFFGPGTRLTVL.

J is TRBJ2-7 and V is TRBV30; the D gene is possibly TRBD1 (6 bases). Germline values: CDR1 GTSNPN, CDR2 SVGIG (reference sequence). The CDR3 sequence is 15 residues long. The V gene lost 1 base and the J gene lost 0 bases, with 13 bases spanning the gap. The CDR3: CAWSGGRGSSYEQYV. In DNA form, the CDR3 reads TGTGCCTGGAGTGGGGGCAGGGGAAGCTCCTACGAGCAGTACGTC.

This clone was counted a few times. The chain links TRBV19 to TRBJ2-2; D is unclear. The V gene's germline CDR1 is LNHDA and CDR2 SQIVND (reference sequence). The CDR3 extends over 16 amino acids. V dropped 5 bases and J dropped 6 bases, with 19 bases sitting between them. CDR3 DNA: TGTGCCAGTAGTGGCAGTCATGTGACAATTGCCGGGGAGCTGTTTTTT. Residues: CASSGSHVTIAGELFF. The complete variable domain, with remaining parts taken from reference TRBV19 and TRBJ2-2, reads DGGITQSPKYLFRKEGQNVTLSCEQNLNHDAMYWYRQDPGQGLRLIYYSQIVNDFQKGDIAEGYSVSREKKESFPLTVTSAQKNPTAFYLCASSGSHVTIAGELFFGEGSRLTVL.

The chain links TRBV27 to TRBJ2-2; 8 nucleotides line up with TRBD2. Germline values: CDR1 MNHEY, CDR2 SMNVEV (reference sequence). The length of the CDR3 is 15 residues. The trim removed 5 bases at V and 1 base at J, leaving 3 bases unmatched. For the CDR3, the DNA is TGTGCCAGCAGTCGCGGGGGGATGAACACCGGGGAGCTGTTTTTT. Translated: CASSRGGMNTGELFF.

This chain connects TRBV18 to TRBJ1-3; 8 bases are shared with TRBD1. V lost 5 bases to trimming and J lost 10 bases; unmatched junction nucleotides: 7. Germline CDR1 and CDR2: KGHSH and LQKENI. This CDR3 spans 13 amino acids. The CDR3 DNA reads TGTGCCAGCTCATCGGGACAGGAAGGAACCATATATTTT. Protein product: CASSSGQEGTIYF.

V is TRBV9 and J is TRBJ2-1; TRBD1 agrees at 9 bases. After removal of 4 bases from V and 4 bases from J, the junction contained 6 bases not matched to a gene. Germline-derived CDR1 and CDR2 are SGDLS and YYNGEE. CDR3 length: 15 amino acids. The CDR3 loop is CASSPTGGLYNEQFF. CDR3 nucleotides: TGTGCCAGCAGCCCGACAGGGGGTCTTTACAATGAGCAGTTCTTC. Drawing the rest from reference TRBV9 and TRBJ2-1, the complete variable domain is DSGVTQTPKHLITATGQRVTLRCSPRSGDLSVYWYQQSLDQGLQFLIQYYNGEERAKGNILERFSAQQFPDLHSELNLSSLELGDSALYFCASSPTGGLYNEQFFGPGTRLTVL.